The clone carrying this TCR beta chain was seen only a few times. What it binds is unknown. The sample originates from a study of CD8 T cells in ankylosing spondylitis. The study's findings and limits: As reported, disease-linked clones showed significant enrichment in matched ankylosing spondylitis synovial fluid. Seemingly distinctive of ankylosing spondylitis blood was a TCR beta motif formed by eight highly homologous variants. Some of these motif variants have turned up before, in reports on reactive arthritis synovial fluid and blood.

With V trimmed by 0 bases and J by 0 bases, 11 bases remained unmatched. CDR1 and CDR2 from the germline V gene are PRHDT and FYEKMQ (reference sequence). There are 18 residues in the CDR3. Using quantitative 5'-RACE with molecular barcodes, the authors made TCR beta libraries. TCRdb re-derived calls from the 5' RACE reads in MiXCR, one entry per CDR3 protein. Of approximately 340,000 distinct CDR3 sequences in the sample, approximately 15% were seen once. This clonotype was sampled from a male donor with ankylosing spondylitis or in good health (not recorded which). Source material: blood, either unsorted or a sorted T cell fraction (not recorded which). J is TRBJ2-7 and V is TRBV13; TRBD1 agrees at 7 bases. The DNA for the CDR3 is TGTGCCAGCAGCTTAGGCCGGTGGGACAGCCCTTTCTCCTACGAGCAGTACTTC. It translates to CASSLGRWDSPFSYEQYF.